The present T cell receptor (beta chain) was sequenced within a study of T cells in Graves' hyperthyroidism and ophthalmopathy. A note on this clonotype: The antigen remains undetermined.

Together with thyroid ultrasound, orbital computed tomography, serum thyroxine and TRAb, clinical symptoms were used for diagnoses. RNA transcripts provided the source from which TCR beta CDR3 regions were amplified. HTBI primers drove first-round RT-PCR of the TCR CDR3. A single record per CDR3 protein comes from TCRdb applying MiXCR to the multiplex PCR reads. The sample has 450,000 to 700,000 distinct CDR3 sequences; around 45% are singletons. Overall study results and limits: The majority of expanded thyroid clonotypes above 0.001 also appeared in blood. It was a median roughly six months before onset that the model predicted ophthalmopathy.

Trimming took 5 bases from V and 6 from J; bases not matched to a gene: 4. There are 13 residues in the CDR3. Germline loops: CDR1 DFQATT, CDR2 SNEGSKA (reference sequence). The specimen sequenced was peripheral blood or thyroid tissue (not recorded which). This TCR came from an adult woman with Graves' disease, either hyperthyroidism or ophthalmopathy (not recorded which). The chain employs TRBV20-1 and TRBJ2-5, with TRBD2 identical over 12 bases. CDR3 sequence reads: CSAEGLAGKTQYF. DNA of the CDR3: TGCAGTGCTGAAGGACTAGCGGGAAAGACCCAGTACTTC.